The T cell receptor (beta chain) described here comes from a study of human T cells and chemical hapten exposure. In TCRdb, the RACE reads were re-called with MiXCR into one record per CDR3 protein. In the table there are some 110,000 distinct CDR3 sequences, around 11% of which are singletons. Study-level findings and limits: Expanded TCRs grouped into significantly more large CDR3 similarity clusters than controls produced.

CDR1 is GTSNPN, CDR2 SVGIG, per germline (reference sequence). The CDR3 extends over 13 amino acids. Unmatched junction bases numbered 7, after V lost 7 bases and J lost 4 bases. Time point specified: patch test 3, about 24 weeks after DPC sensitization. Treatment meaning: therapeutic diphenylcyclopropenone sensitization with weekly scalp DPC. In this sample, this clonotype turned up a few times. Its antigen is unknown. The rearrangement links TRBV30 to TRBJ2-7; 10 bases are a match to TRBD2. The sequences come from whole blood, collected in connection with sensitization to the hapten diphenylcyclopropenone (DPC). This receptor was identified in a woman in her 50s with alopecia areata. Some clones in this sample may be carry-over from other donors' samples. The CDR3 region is CASIAGGAYEQYF. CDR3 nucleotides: TGTGCCTCCATAGCGGGAGGAGCGTACGAGCAGTACTTC.